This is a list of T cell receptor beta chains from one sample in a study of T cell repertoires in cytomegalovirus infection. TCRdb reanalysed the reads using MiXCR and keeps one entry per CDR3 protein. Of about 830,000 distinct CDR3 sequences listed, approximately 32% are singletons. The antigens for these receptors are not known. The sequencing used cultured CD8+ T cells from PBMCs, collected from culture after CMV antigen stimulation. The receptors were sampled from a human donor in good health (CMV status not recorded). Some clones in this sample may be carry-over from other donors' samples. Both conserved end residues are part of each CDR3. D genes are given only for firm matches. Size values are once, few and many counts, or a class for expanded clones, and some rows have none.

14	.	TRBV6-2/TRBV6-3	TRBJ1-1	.	TGTGCCAGCAGTTACTCGAACAGGGCGAGTGAAGCTTTCTTT	CASSYSNRASEAFF
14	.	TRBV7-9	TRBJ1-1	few	TGTGCCAGCAGGGGAACAGGGTTGGGTCTTGAAGCTTTCTTT	CASRGTGLGLEAFF
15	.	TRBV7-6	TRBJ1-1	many	TGTGCCAGCAGCTTAGCCCCGAGGGGGAACACTGAAGCTTTCTTT	CASSLAPRGNTEAFF
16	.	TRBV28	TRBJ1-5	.	TGTGCCAGCAGCCAGCCGGGCACAGGGATGAATCAGCCCCAGCATTTT	CASSQPGTGMNQPQHF
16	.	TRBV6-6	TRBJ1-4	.	TGTGCCAGCAGTTACTTGGGAGACCTTACTAATGAAAAACTGTTTTTT	CASSYLGDLTNEKLFF
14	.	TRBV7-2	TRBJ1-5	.	TGTGCCAGCTGGGGAGGGGGGATTAATCAGCCCCAGCATTTT	CASWGGGINQPQHF
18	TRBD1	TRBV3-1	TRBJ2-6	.	TGTGCCAGCAGCCAGACCCTCCGGGACAGGGTCGGGGCCAACGTCCTGACTTTC	CASSQTLRDRVGANVLTF
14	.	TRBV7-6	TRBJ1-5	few	TGTGCCAGCAGCTTAGGGCACAGCAATCAGCCCCAGCATTTT	CASSLGHSNQPQHF
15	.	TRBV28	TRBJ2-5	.	TGTGCCAGCAGTCTCCGACAGGCCTACCAAGAGACCCAGTACTTC	CASSLRQAYQETQYF
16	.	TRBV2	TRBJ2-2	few	TGTGCCAGCAGTAAGCTCGCAGCCCCGGACACCGGGGAGCTGTTTTTT	CASSKLAAPDTGELFF
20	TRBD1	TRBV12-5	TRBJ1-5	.	TGTGCTAGTGGTTTGTCGGCCGGGACAGGGTCCCCGTATAGCAATCAGCCCCAGCATTTT	CASGLSAGTGSPYSNQPQHF
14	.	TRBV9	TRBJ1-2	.	TGTGCCAACAGCTCGCTCGAAGGGCCGTATGGCTACACCTTC	CANSSLEGPYGYTF
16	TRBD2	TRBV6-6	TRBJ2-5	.	TGTGCCAGCAGTAACGGACTAGCGGGGGGGCGTGAGACCCAGTACTTC	CASSNGLAGGRETQYF
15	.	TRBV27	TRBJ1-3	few	TGTGCCAGCAGTTTAATCTGGGGTTCTGGAAACACCATATATTTT	CASSLIWGSGNTIYF
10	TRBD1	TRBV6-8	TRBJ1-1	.	TGTGTCAGTAAACAGGGGGTGCTTTTCTTT	CVSKQGVLFF
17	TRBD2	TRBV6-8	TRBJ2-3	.	TGTGCCAGCAGGAGACTAGCGGGGGGCCGGAGCACAGATACGCAGTATTTT	CASRRLAGGRSTDTQYF
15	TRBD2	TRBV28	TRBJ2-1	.	TGTGCCAGCAGTGAGTCCGGGGGGTTCTACGATGAGCAGTTCTTC	CASSESGGFYDEQFF
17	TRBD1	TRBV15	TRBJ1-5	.	TGTGCCACCAGCGGATTCGTACCGGGACAGGGGTATCAGCCCCAGCATTTT	CATSGFVPGQGYQPQHF
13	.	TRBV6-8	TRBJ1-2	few	TGTGCCAGCTCTCCGGGACCCCGCTATGGCTACACCTTC	CASSPGPRYGYTF
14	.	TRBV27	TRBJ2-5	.	TGTGCCAGCAGTCAAAGACAGGCCCAAGAGACCCAGTACTTC	CASSQRQAQETQYF
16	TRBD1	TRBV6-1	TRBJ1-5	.	TGTGCCAGCATCGAACGAGACAGGGGGCGAGGTCAGCCCCAGCATTTT	CASIERDRGRGQPQHF
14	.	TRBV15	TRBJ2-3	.	TGTGCCACCAGCAGAGATAGTCGCCGGGATACGCAGTATTTT	CATSRDSRRDTQYF
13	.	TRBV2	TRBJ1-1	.	TGTGCCAGCAGTGAAAGGGGAGCCACTGAAGCTTTCTTT	CASSERGATEAFF
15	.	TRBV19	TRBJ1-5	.	TGTGCCAGTACCATCGGGACGGTGAGCAATCAGCCCCAGCATTTT	CASTIGTVSNQPQHF
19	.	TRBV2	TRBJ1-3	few	TGTGCCAGCAGCCGAATTCCGGGACACCGGACGAGCTCTGGAAACACCATATATTTT	CASSRIPGHRTSSGNTIYF
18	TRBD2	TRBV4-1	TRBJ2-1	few	TGCGCCAGCAGCCGGGGGACCAGACTAGCGGGGAATTACAATGAGCAGTTCTTC	CASSRGTRLAGNYNEQFF
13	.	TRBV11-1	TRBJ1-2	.	TGTGCCAGCAGCCTCCAAGCGGGAAATGGCTACACCTTC	CASSLQAGNGYTF
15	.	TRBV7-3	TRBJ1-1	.	TGTGCCAGCAGCCCAAGGGGGGGGGCGGACACTGAAGCTTTCTTT	CASSPRGGADTEAFF
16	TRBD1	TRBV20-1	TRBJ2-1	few	TGCAGTGCTGTGGCGAGTGGGACAGGTTTCTACAATGAGCAGTTCTTC	CSAVASGTGFYNEQFF
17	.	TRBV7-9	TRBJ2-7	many	TGTGCCAGCAGCTCTGGCCTTACAGGCAGCTTCTCCTACGAGCAGTACTTC	CASSSGLTGSFSYEQYF
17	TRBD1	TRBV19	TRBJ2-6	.	TGTGCCAGTGAGGGGGACAGGGGGCCCCTCGGGGCCAACGTCCTGACTTTC	CASEGDRGPLGANVLTF
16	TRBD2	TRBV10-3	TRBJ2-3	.	TGTGCCATCAGTGGGAATGAACTAGCGGGGTTGGATACGCAGTATTTT	CAISGNELAGLDTQYF
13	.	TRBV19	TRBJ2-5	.	TGTGCCAGTAGTATAATATCACAAGAGACCCAGTACTTC	CASSIISQETQYF
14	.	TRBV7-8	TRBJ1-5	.	TGTGTCAGCAGCTTAGAGAAGAGCAATCAGCCCCAGCATTTT	CVSSLEKSNQPQHF
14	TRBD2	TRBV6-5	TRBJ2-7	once	TGTGTCAGCAGCCAACGGGGGGGTTTGGGCGAGCAGTACTTC	CVSSQRGGLGEQYF
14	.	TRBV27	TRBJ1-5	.	TGTGCCAGCAGTTTTGGGGGCATGGGTCAGCCCCAGCATTTT	CASSFGGMGQPQHF
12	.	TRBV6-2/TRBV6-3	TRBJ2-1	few	TGTGCCAGCTGCGTCACCTACAATGAGCAGTTCTTC	CASCVTYNEQFF
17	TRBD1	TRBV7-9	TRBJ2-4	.	TGTGCCAGCAGCACCCCGACAGGGAGAGAGGCCAAAAACATTCAGTACTTC	CASSTPTGREAKNIQYF
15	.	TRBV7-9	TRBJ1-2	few	TGTGCCAGCAGCTTAGGGCCTCATAGGGGGTATGGCTACACCTTC	CASSLGPHRGYGYTF
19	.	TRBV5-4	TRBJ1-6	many	TGTGCCAGCAGCAGAAGATCCTGGATTTCCAGCTCCTATAATTCACCCCTCCACTTT	CASSRRSWISSSYNSPLHF
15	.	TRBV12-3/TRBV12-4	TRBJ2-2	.	TGTGCCAGCAGTTTTAGGGATGTTTCGACCGGGGAGCTGTTTTTT	CASSFRDVSTGELFF
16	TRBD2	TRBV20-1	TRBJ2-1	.	TGCAGTGCTAAAGCGGGGGGCCGACACTCCTACAATGAGCAGTTCTTC	CSAKAGGRHSYNEQFF
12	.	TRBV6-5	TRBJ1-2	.	TGTGCCAGCAGTACAGCCCTCTCTGGCTACACCTTC	CASSTALSGYTF
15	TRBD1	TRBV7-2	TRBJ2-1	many	TGTGCCAGCAGCCTAAACAGGGGCTCCTACAATGAGCAGTTCTTC	CASSLNRGSYNEQFF
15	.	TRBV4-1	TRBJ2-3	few	TGCGCCAGCAGCCAAGAGGCTTGGTCGACAGATACGCAGTATTTT	CASSQEAWSTDTQYF
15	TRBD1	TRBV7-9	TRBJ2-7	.	TGTGCCAGCAGCCACCGGGACAGCCAAGCCTACGAGCAGTACTTC	CASSHRDSQAYEQYF